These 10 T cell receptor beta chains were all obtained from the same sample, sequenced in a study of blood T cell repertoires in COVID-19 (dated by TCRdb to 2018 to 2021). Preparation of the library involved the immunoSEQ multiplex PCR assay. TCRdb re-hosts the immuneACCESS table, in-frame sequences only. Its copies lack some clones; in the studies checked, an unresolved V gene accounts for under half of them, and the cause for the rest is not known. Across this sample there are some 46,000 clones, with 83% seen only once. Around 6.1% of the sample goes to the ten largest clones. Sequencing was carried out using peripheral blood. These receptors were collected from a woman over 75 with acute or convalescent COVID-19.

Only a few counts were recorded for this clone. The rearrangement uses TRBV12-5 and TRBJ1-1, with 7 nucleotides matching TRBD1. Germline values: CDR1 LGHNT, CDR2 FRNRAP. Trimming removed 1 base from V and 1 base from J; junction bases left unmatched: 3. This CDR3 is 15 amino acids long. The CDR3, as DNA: TGTGCTAGTGGTTTGGGACAGGGACCGAACACTGAAGCTTTCTTT. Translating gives CASGLGQGPNTEAFF.

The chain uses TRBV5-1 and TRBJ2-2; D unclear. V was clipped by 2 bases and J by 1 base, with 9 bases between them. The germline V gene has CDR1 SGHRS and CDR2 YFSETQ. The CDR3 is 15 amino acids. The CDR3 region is CASSLRGENTGELFF. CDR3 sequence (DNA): TGCGCCAGCAGCTTACGCGGTGAGAACACCGGGGAGCTGTTTTTT.

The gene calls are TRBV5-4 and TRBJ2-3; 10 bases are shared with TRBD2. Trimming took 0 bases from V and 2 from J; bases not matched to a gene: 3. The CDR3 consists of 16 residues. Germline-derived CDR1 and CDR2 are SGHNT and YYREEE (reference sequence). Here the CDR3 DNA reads TGTGCCAGCAGCTTGGCCCTAGCGGGGGCCACAGATACGCAGTATTTT. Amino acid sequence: CASSLALAGATDTQYF. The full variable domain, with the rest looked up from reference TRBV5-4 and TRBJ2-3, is ETGVTQSPTHLIKTRGQQVTLRCSSQSGHNTVSWYQQALGQGPQFIFQYYREEENGRGNFPPRFSGLQFPNYSSELNVNALELDDSALYLCASSLALAGATDTQYFGPGTRLTVL.

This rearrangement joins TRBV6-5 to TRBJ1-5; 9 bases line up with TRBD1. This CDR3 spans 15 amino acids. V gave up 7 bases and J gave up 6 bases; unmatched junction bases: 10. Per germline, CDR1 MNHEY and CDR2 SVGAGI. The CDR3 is CASTGPGTGTQPQHF. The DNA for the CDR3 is TGTGCCAGCACCGGACCCGGGACAGGGACTCAGCCCCAGCATTTT.

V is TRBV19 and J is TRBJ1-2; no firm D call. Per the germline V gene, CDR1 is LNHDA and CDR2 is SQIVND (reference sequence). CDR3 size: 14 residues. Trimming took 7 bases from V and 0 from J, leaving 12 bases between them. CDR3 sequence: CASIPSSSNYGYTF. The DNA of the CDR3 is TGTGCCAGTATTCCCAGTTCATCTAACTATGGCTACACCTTC.

CDR3 nucleotide sequence: TGTGCCAGCAGCTTAAGTAATGGGAGCACTGAAGCTTTCTTT. Its protein product is CASSLSNGSTEAFF. This chain links TRBV7-9 with TRBJ1-1; D not resolved. This CDR3 comprises 14 residues. V was clipped by 2 bases and J by 4 bases, with 11 bases between them. Germline loops: CDR1 SEHNR, CDR2 FQNEAQ (reference sequence).

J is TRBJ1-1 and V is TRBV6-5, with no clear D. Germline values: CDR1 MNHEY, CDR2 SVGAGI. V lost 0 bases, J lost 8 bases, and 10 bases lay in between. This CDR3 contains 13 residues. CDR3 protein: CASSYSVPTEAFF. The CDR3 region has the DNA TGTGCCAGCAGTTACTCAGTCCCCACAGAAGCTTTCTTT.

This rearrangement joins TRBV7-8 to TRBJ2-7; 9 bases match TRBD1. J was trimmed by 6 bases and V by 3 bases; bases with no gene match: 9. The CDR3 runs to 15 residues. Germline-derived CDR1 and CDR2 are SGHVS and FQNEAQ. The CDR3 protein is CASSLTANRGREQYF. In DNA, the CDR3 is TGTGCCAGCAGCTTGACGGCAAACAGGGGGCGCGAGCAGTACTTC.

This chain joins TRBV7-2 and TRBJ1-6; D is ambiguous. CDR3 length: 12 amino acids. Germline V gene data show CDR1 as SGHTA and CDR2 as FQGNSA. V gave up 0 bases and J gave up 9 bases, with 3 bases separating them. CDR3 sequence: CASSLALSPLHF. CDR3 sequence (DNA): TGTGCCAGCAGCTTAGCCCTTTCACCCCTCCACTTT.

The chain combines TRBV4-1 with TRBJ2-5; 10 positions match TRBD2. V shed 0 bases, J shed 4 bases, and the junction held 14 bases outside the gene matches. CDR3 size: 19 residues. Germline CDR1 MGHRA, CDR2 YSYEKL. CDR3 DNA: TGCGCCAGCAGCCAAGATAAAGTAGCGGGGGGCTCATTAGGAGAGACCCAGTACTTC. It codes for CASSQDKVAGGSLGETQYF.